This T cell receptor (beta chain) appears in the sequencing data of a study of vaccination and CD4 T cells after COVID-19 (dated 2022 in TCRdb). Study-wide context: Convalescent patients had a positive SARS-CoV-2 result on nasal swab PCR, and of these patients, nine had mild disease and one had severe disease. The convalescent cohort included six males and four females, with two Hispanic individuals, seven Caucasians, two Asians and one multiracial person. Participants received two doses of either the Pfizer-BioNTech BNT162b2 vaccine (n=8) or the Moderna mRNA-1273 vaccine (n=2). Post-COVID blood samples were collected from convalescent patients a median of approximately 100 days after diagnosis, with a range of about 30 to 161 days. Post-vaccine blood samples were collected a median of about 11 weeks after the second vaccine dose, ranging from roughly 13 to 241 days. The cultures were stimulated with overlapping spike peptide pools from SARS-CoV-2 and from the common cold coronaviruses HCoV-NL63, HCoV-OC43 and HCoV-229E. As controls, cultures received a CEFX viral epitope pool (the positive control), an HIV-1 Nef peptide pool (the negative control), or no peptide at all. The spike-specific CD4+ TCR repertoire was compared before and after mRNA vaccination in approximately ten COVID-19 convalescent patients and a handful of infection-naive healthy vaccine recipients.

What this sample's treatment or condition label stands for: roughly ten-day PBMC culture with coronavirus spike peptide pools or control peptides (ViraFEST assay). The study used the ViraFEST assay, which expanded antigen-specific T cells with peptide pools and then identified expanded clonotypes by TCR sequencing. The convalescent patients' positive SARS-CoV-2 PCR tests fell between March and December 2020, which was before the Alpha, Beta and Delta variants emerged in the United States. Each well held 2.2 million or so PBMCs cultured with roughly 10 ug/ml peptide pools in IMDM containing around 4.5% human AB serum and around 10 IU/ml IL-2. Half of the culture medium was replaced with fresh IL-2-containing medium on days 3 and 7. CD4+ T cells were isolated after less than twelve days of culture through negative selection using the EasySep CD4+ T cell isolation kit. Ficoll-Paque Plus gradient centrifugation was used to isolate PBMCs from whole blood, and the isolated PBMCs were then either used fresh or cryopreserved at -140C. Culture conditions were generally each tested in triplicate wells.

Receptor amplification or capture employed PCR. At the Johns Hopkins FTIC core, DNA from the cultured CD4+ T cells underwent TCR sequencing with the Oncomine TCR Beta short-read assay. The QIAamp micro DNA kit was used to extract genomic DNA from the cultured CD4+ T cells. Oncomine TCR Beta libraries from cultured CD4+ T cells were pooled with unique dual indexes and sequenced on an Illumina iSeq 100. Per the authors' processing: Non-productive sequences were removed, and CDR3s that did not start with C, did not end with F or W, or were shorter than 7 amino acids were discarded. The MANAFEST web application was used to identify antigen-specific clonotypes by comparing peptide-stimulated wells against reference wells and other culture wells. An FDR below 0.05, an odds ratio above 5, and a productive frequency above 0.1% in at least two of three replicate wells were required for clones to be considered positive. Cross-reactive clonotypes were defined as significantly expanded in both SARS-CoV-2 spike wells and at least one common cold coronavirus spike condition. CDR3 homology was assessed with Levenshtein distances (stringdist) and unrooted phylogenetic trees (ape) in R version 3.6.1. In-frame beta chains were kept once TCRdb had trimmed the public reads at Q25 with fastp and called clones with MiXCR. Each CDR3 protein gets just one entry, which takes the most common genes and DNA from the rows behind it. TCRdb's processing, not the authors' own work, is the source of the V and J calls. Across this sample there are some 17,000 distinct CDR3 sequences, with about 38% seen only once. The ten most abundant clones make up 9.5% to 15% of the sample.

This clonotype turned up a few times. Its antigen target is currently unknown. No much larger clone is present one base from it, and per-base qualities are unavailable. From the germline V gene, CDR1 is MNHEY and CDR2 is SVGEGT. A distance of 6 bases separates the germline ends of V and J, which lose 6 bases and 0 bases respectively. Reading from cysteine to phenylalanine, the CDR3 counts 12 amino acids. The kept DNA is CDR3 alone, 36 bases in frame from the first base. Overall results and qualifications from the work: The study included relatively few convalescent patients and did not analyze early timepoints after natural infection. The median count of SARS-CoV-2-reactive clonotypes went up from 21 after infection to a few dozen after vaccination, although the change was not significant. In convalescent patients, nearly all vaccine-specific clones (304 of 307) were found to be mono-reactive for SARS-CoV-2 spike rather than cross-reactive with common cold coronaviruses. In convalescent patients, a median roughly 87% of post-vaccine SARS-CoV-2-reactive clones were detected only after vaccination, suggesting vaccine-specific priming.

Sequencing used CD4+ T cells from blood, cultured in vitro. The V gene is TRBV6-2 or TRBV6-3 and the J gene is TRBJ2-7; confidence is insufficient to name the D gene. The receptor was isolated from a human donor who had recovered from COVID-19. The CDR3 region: CASSSDSYEQYF. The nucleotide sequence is TGTGCCAGCAGCTCCGACTCCTACGAGCAGTACTTC.